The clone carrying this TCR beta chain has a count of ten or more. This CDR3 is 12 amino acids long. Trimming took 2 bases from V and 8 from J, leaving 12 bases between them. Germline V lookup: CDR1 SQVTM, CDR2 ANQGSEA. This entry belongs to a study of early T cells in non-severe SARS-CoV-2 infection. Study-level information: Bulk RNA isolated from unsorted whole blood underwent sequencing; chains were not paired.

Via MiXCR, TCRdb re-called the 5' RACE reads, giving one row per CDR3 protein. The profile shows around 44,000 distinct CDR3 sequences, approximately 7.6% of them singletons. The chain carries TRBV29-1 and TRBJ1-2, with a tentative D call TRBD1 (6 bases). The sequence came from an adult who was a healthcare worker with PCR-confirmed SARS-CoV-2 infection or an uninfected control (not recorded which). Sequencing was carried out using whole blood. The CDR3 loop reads CSVETDSQGYTF. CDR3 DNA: TGCAGCGTTGAAACGGACAGTCAAGGCTACACCTTC.